What follows are 16 T cell receptor beta chains derived from one specimen sequenced in a study of blood T cell repertoires in COVID-19. Produced via immunoSEQ multiplex PCR; TCRdb's table is partial and in-frame only. Among more than 130,000 clones listed, approximately 90% were seen once. The sample comprised peripheral blood. The origin of the receptors is a woman in her thirties or forties with acute or convalescent COVID-19.

V is TRBV5-6 and J is TRBJ2-7; 9 bases agree with TRBD1. Germline assignment: CDR1 SGHDT and CDR2 YYEEEE. The CDR3 has 16 amino acids. V gave up 0 bases and J gave up 3 bases; unmatched junction bases: 7. The DNA for the CDR3 is TGTGCCAGCAGCTTGGGGCCCGGGACAGGGTTCTACGAGCAGTACTTC. It yields the protein CASSLGPGTGFYEQYF.

This rearrangement joins TRBV12-3 or TRBV12-4 to TRBJ2-3, with D possibly TRBD1 on 5 matching bases. V gave up 3 bases and J gave up 7 bases, with 11 bases separating them. This CDR3 is 13 amino acids long. In DNA, the CDR3 is TGTGCCAGCAGTTTCTTAGGGGAATATACGCAGTATTTT. Residues: CASSFLGEYTQYF.

The chain couples TRBV6-2 or TRBV6-3 to TRBJ2-7, with 7 bases aligning to TRBD2. CDR3 length: 11 amino acids. The V gene's germline CDR1 is MNHEY and CDR2 SVGEGT. The junction had 0 bases not matched to a gene; V was cut back by 6 bases and J by 4 bases. The CDR3 nucleotides read TGTGCCAGCAGCGGGGGGTACGAGCAGTACTTC. It codes for CASSGGYEQYF.

This rearrangement joins TRBV12-3 or TRBV12-4 to TRBJ1-2; 9 bases agree with TRBD1. The CDR3 length is 12 residues. With 9 bases clipped from V and 4 bases from J, the junction kept 3 bases outside the gene matches. The CDR3 here is CARSDRGYGYTF. DNA for the CDR3: TGTGCCAGATCGGACAGGGGCTATGGCTACACCTTC.

This chain links TRBV19 with TRBJ1-2; D may be TRBD1 (5 bases). Germline assignment: CDR1 LNHDA and CDR2 SQIVND (reference sequence). Trimming cost V 3 bases and J 8 bases, with 7 bases left between them. This CDR3 is 11 amino acids long. CDR3 loop: CASSIQGGYTF. The CDR3 DNA reads as TGTGCCAGTAGTATTCAGGGAGGCTACACCTTC. The full variable domain, completed using reference TRBV19 and TRBJ1-2, is DGGITQSPKYLFRKEGQNVTLSCEQNLNHDAMYWYRQDPGQGLRLIYYSQIVNDFQKGDIAEGYSVSREKKESFPLTVTSAQKNPTAFYLCASSIQGGYTFGSGTRLTVV.

The V and J genes are TRBV27 and TRBJ1-2; unclear D gene. This CDR3 comprises 15 residues. Germline V gives CDR1 MNHEY, CDR2 SMNVEV (reference sequence). With 10 bases removed from V and 1 base from J, the gap between germline ends came to 19 bases. CDR3 in DNA: TGTGCCACCCGTACCGAGGCGGGAGTTAACTATGGCTACACCTTC. Protein sequence: CATRTEAGVNYGYTF.

The rearrangement uses TRBV11-2 and TRBJ1-1; 10 bases are a match to TRBD1. The V and J ends lost 4 bases and 0 bases, in that order; junction bases with no gene match: 11. Germline V lookup: CDR1 SGHAT, CDR2 FQNNGV. The CDR3 runs 18 residues. CDR3 protein: CASSSRDRGLHLNTEAFF. The CDR3 DNA follows: TGTGCCAGCAGCTCCCGGGACAGGGGTCTCCACTTGAACACTGAAGCTTTCTTT.

V and J are TRBV6-2 or TRBV6-3 and TRBJ1-3; possibly TRBD1 for D (5 bases). The V gene's germline CDR1 is MNHEY and CDR2 SVGEGT. V was trimmed by 2 bases and J by 5 bases, leaving 13 bases between them. This CDR3 comprises 15 residues. As DNA, the CDR3 is TGTGCCAGCAGTTACCAGCGGGACTGGAGAAACACCATATATTTT. It yields the protein CASSYQRDWRNTIYF.

The chain links TRBV7-9 to TRBJ2-1, with 10 bases aligning to TRBD2. The germline CDR1 and CDR2 sequences are SEHNR and FQNEAQ (reference sequence). The CDR3 loop spans 15 amino acids. Trimming at V came to 4 bases and at J to 9 bases, leaving 9 bases not matched to a gene. CDR3 loop: CASSSGSGGAGEQFF. CDR3 nucleotide sequence: TGTGCCAGCAGCTCTGGAAGCGGGGGGGCCGGTGAGCAGTTCTTC.

DNA for the CDR3: TGTGCCAGCAGCTTAGCCGGGACTAGCGGGAGGGGTGAGCAGTTCTTC. Residues: CASSLAGTSGRGEQFF. The chain couples TRBV7-3 to TRBJ2-1; 16 bases match TRBD2. Germline V CDR1 and CDR2: SGHTA, FQGTGA. The V segment lost 2 bases and the J segment 9 bases; nucleotides outside the gene matches: 4. The CDR3 extends over 16 amino acids.

The chain couples TRBV7-6 to TRBJ1-6; 7 bases line up with TRBD1. The CDR3 is 17 amino acids. From germline, CDR1 is SGHVS and CDR2 FNYEAQ. Trimming took 5 bases from V and 6 from J; bases not matched to a gene: 13. The CDR3 spells CASSPGQKKSINSPLHF. The CDR3 bases are TGTGCCAGCAGCCCGGGACAGAAGAAGAGTATTAATTCACCCCTCCACTTT.

The gene calls are TRBV23-1 and TRBJ1-5; D gene unclear. TRBV23-1 is placed among ORFs of uncertain function. The CDR3 sequence is 15 residues long. V dropped 0 bases and J dropped 1 base, with 7 bases sitting between them. The CDR3 bases are TGCGCCAGCAGTCAATCCAAACAGAGCAATCAGCCCCAGCATTTT. This codes for CASSQSKQSNQPQHF.

The chain employs TRBV28 and TRBJ1-3, with 7 positions matching TRBD1. Germline trimming cut 5 bases from V and 2 bases from J; bases unmatched to any gene: 3. The CDR3 is 14 residues long. Germline CDR1 MDHEN, CDR2 SYDVKM. CDR3 sequence reads: CASSTTGPGNTIYF. The CDR3, as DNA: TGTGCCAGCAGTACGACAGGGCCTGGAAACACCATATATTTT. Variable domain in full (rest from reference TRBV28 and TRBJ1-3): DVKVTQSSRYLVKRTGEKVFLECVQDMDHENMFWYRQDPGLGLRLIYFSYDVKMKEKGDIPEGYSVSREKKERFSLILESASTNQTSMYLCASSTTGPGNTIYFGEGSWLTVV.

In its sample, this clone was seen a few times. The CDR3 nucleotides are TGTGCCAGCAGCTCCCAGCCGTTGACAGGACCCTACGAGCAGTACTTC. Protein sequence: CASSSQPLTGPYEQYF. This chain uses TRBV7-2 with TRBJ2-7; tentatively, D is TRBD1 (6 bases). The CDR3 has 16 amino acids. The V end was cut by 4 bases, the J end by 2 bases, with 18 bases between. Germline CDR1 SGHTA, CDR2 FQGNSA.

The table lists this clone with a count of one. The chain is built from TRBV3-1 (or the pseudogene TRBV3-2) and TRBJ2-7; TRBD2 is a possible D gene (5 bases). Germline V gene sequence: CDR1 LGHDT, CDR2 YNNKEL (reference sequence). CDR3 length: 17 residues. V was clipped by 0 bases and J by 4 bases, with 19 bases between them. The CDR3 sequence: CASSQDQGPPIAYEQYF. CDR3 nucleotide sequence: TGTGCCAGCAGCCAAGATCAAGGCCCCCCTATAGCGTACGAGCAGTACTTC.

This clone showed up just a few times. V gene TRBV18 combines with J gene TRBJ1-2, with TRBD1 matching over 8 bases. The V segment lost 6 bases and the J segment 5 bases; nucleotides outside the gene matches: 2. CDR1 and CDR2 (germline): KGHSH, LQKENI. This CDR3 is 12 amino acids long. In nucleotides, the CDR3 is TGTGCCAGCTCCCGGACAGGGTATGGCTACACCTTC. It encodes CASSRTGYGYTF.